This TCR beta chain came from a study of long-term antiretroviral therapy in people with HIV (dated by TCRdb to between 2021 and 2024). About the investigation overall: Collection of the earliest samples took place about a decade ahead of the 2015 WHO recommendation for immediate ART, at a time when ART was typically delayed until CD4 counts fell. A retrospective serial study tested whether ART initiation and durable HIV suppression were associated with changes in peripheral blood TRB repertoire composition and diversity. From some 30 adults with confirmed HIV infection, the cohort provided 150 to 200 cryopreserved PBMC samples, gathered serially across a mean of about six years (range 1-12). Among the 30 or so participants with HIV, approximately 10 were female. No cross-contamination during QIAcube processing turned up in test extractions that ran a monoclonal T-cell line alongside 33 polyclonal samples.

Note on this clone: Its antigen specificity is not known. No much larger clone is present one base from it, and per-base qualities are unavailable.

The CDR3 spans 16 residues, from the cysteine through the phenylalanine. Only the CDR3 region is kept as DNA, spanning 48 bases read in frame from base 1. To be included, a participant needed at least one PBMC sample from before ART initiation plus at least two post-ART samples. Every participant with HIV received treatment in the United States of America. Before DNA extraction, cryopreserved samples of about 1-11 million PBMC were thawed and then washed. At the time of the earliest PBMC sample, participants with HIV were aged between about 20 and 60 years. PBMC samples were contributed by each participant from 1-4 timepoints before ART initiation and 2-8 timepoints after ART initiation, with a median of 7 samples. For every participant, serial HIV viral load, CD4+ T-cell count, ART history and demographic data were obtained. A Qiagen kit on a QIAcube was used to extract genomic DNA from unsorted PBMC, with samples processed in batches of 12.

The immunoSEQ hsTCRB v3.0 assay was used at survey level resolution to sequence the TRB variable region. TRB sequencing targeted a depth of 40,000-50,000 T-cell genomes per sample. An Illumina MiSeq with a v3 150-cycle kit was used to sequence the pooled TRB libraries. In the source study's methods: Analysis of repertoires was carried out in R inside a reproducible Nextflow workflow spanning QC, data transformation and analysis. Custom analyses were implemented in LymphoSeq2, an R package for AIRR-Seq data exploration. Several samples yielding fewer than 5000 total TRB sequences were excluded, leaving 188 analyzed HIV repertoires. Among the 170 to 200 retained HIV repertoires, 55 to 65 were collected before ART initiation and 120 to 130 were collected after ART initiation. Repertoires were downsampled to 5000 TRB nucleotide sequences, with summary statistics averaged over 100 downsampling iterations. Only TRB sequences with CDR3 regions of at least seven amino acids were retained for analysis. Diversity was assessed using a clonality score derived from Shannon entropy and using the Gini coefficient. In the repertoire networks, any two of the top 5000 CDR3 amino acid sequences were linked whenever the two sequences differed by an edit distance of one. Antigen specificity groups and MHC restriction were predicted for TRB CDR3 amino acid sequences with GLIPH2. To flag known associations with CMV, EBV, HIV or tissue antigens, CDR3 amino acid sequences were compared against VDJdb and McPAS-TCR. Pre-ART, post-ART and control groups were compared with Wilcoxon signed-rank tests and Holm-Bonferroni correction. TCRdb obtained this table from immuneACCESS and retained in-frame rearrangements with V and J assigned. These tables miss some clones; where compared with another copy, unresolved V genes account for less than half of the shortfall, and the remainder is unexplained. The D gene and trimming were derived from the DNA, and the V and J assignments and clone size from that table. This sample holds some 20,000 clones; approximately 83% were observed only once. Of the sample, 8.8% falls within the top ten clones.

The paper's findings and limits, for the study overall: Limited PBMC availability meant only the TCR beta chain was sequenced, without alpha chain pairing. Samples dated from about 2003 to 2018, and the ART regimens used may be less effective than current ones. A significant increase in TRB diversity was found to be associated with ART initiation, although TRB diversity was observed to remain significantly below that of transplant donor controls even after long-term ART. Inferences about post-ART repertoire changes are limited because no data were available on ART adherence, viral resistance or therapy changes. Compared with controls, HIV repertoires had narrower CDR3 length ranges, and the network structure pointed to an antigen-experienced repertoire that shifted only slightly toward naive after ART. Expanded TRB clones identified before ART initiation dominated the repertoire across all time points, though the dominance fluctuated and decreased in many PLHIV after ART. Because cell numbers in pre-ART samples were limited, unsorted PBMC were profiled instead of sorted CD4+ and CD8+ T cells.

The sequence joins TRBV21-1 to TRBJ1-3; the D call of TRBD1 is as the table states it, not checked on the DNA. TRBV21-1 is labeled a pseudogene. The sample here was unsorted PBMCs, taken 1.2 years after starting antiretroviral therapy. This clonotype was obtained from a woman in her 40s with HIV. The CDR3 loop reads CASSKRVTGNGNTIYF. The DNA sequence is TGTGCCAGCAGCAAACGGGTAACAGGGAATGGAAACACCATATATTTT.